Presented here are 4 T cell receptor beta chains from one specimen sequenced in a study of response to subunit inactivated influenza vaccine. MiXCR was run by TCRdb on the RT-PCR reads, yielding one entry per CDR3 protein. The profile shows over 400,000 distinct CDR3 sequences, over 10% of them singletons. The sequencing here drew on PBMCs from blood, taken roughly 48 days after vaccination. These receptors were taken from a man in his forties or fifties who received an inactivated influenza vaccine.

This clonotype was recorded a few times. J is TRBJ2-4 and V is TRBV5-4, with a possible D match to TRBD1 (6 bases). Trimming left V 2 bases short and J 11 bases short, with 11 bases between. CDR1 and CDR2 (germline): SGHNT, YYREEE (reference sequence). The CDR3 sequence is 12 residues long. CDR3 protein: CASSFTGLVQYF. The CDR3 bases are TGTGCCAGCAGCTTCACAGGGCTCGTTCAGTACTTC.

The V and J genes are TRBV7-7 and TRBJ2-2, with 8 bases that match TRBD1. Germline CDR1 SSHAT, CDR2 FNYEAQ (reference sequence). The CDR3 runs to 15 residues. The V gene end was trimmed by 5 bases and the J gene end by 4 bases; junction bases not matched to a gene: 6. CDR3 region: CASSTRDRSTGELFF. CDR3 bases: TGTGCCAGCAGCACCCGGGACAGGTCCACCGGGGAGCTGTTTTTT.

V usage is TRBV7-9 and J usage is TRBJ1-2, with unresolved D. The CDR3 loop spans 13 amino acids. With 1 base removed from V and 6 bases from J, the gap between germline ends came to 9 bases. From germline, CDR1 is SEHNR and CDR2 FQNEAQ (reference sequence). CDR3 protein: CASSLEAGDGYTF. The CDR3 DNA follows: TGTGCCAGCAGCTTAGAAGCCGGGGATGGCTACACCTTC.

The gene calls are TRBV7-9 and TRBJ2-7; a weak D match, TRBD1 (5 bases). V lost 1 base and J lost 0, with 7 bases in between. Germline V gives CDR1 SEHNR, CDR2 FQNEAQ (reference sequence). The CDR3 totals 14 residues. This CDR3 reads CASSLDRHSYEQYF. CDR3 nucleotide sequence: TGTGCCAGCAGCTTAGACAGGCACTCCTACGAGCAGTACTTC.